A single sample is the source of the 17 T cell receptor beta chains below, sequenced in a study of blood T cell repertoires in COVID-19. Generated by immunoSEQ multiplex PCR, the TCRdb table keeps only in-frame clones and is missing some. The profile covers 50,000 to 65,000 clones, with 75% to 95% appearing a single time and approximately 3% taken by the ten largest. The specimen sequenced was peripheral blood. Receptor source: a man in his forties or fifties with acute or convalescent COVID-19.

The V and J genes are TRBV5-6 and TRBJ2-1; D not certain. Trimming shortened V by 1 base and J by 6 bases, and 8 bases separated the two germline ends. The CDR3 is 13 residues long. CDR1 SGHDT and CDR2 YYEEEE come from the germline V gene. The CDR3 here is CASSLPSANEQFF. The CDR3 nucleotides read TGTGCCAGCAGCTTGCCGAGCGCCAATGAGCAGTTCTTC.

This clone was recorded only once. The gene calls are TRBV7-3 and TRBJ2-5, with a tentative D call TRBD1 (5 bases). This CDR3 is built from 13 residues. Trimming shortened V by 3 bases and J by 3 bases, and 8 bases separated the two germline ends. Germline V gives CDR1 SGHTA, CDR2 FQGTGA. CDR3 in amino acids: CASSFGAKETQYF. CDR3 in DNA: TGTGCCAGCAGCTTTGGGGCGAAAGAGACCCAGTACTTC.

In nucleotides, the CDR3 is TGTGCCAGCAGTTATGGGCAGGGGGCAACTTCACCCCTCCACTTT. Its translation: CASSYGQGATSPLHF. This sequence joins TRBV6-5 and TRBJ1-6; TRBD1 matches 8 bases. The V and J ends lost 3 bases and 9 bases, in that order; junction bases with no gene match: 7. Germline CDR1 and CDR2: MNHEY and SVGAGI. CDR3 length equals 15 residues.

The V and J genes are TRBV12-3 or TRBV12-4 and TRBJ1-1; D not resolved. CDR3 size: 11 residues. V shed 2 bases and J shed 7 bases, with 5 bases lying between them. The CDR3, as DNA: TGTGCCAGCAGTTTACTCCGTGAAGCTTTCTTT. It encodes CASSLLREAFF.

The chain carries TRBV19 and TRBJ2-2, with D perhaps matching TRBD2 (5 bases). Germline V lookup: CDR1 LNHDA, CDR2 SQIVND (reference sequence). V was clipped by 5 bases and J by 4 bases, with 14 bases between them. The CDR3 totals 15 residues. CDR3 nucleotide sequence: TGTGCCAGTAGTCCCCTGCTGAGCGGCACCGGGGAGCTGTTTTTT. Translating gives CASSPLLSGTGELFF.

The chain links TRBV30 to TRBJ2-1; D may be TRBD1 (5 bases). Deletions cut 3 bases from V and 6 bases from J, with 18 bases between. Germline CDR1 GTSNPN, CDR2 SVGIG (reference sequence). The CDR3 consists of 15 residues. Here the CDR3 reads CAWRTRRLGVNEQFF. The CDR3 coding sequence is TGTGCCTGGAGGACCCGACGTCTAGGGGTCAATGAGCAGTTCTTC.

This chain links TRBV6-5 with TRBJ1-6; D may be TRBD1 (6 bases). With 6 bases removed from V and 10 bases from J, the gap between germline ends came to 16 bases. The CDR3 totals 14 residues. The germline V gene encodes CDR1 MNHEY and CDR2 SVGAGI. CDR3 in DNA: TGTGCCAGCAGATTCAGGGGCGGAAAGTCACCCCTCCACTTT. This gives the protein CASRFRGGKSPLHF.

The chain recombines TRBV5-1 with TRBJ2-3, with 12 bases aligning to TRBD2. The CDR3 is made up of 15 amino acids. Germline CDR1 is SGHRS and CDR2 is YFSETQ. V lost 3 bases, J lost 4 bases, and 3 bases stayed unmatched. The CDR3 DNA is TGCGCCAGCAGCTACCTAGCGGGGGGGCCAGATACGCAGTATTTT. It specifies CASSYLAGGPDTQYF.

CDR3 bases: TGTGCCAGTAGTATCGGACAGGGGTGGGCAGATACGCAGTATTTT. The encoded protein is CASSIGQGWADTQYF. This chain joins TRBV19 and TRBJ2-3; 9 bases map to TRBD1. Germline lookup yields CDR1 LNHDA and CDR2 SQIVND (reference sequence). This CDR3 comprises 15 residues. The V gene end was trimmed by 3 bases and the J gene end by 4 bases; junction bases not matched to a gene: 5.

The V and J genes are TRBV5-1 and TRBJ1-2; 7 nucleotides agree with TRBD1. CDR1 and CDR2 from the germline V gene are SGHRS and YFSETQ. The V gene end was trimmed by 0 bases and the J gene end by 4 bases; junction bases not matched to a gene: 3. The CDR3 has 14 amino acids. In DNA form, the CDR3 reads TGCGCCAGCAGCTTGGAACAGGGGAGCTATGGCTACACCTTC. Translating gives CASSLEQGSYGYTF.

The chain recombines TRBV7-7 with TRBJ2-2, with 9 bases matching TRBD1. The germline CDR1 and CDR2 sequences are SSHAT and FNYEAQ (reference sequence). This CDR3 is 15 amino acids long. Trimming at V came to 4 bases and at J to 5 bases, leaving 5 bases not matched to a gene. The CDR3: CASSSAGTGTGELFF. As DNA, the CDR3 is TGTGCCAGCAGCTCCGCCGGGACAGGGACCGGGGAGCTGTTTTTT. The entire variable domain, with the rest obtained from reference TRBV7-7 and TRBJ2-2, is as follows: GAGVSQSPRYKVTKRGQDVTLRCDPISSHATLYWYQQALGQGPEFLTYFNYEAQPDKSGLPSDRFSAERPEGSISTLTIQRTEQRDSAMYRCASSSAGTGTGELFFGEGSRLTVL.

The CDR3 DNA is TGTGCCAGTAGTATCACAGGGGCCCGCAATCAGCCCCAGCATTTT. It yields the protein CASSITGARNQPQHF. The genes are TRBV19 and TRBJ1-5; TRBD1 agrees at 7 bases. Germline V CDR1 and CDR2: LNHDA, SQIVND (reference sequence). The CDR3 length is 15 residues. V shed 3 bases, J shed 2 bases, and the junction held 4 bases outside the gene matches.

The rearrangement uses TRBV4-1 and TRBJ1-1; 8 nucleotides line up with TRBD1. Looked up from germline, CDR1 is MGHRA and CDR2 is YSYEKL. V trimming: 3 bases; J trimming: 7 bases; junction bases outside the gene matches: 7. This CDR3 is built from 14 residues. The CDR3: CASSQIDGTGEAFF. In DNA, the CDR3 is TGCGCCAGCAGCCAGATAGATGGGACAGGTGAAGCTTTCTTT.

The rearrangement uses TRBV10-3 and TRBJ2-1; 8 bases line up with TRBD1. CDR1 and CDR2 from the germline V gene are ENHRY and SYGVKD. The CDR3 loop spans 13 amino acids. V lost 10 bases, J lost 4 bases, and 6 bases stayed unmatched. CDR3 loop: CATADRVYNEQFF. The CDR3 DNA is TGTGCCACCGCGGACAGGGTGTACAATGAGCAGTTCTTC.

This clone was seen just once. The chain recombines TRBV14 with TRBJ2-1, with 11 bases aligning to TRBD2. The CDR3 consists of 16 residues. Looked up from germline, CDR1 is SGHDN and CDR2 is FVKESK. V shed 3 bases, J shed 7 bases, and the junction held 8 bases outside the gene matches. The DNA of the CDR3 is TGTGCCAGCAGCCAGGATAAAACTAGCGGGGGAAATGAGCAGTTCTTC. Translated: CASSQDKTSGGNEQFF. The variable domain in full, completed from reference TRBV14 and TRBJ2-1, reads EAGVTQFPSHSVIEKGQTVTLRCDPISGHDNLYWYRRVMGKEIKFLLHFVKESKQDESGMPNNRFLAERTGGTYSTLKVQPAELEDSGVYFCASSQDKTSGGNEQFFGPGTRLTVL.

The chain is built from TRBV2 and TRBJ1-2; D gene uncertain. Germline V CDR1 and CDR2: SNHLY, FYNNEI. CDR3 size: 12 residues. The V and J ends lost 2 bases and 7 bases respectively, with 8 bases between them. The CDR3 loop reads CASSESLSGYTF. CDR3 nucleotides: TGTGCCAGCAGTGAAAGTCTTAGTGGCTACACCTTC.

The chain employs TRBV19 and TRBJ1-5; maybe TRBD1 (6 bases). The CDR3 runs to 14 residues. Germline CDR1 is LNHDA and CDR2 is SQIVND (reference sequence). The ends were cut back, 3 bases at V and 3 bases at J, with 9 bases in the middle. The CDR3 DNA reads TGTGCCAGTAGTATCGGACAGTCCAATCAGCCCCAGCATTTT. This gives the protein CASSIGQSNQPQHF.